These T cell receptor beta chains were read from a single sample in a study of T-cell reconstitution after alpha-beta-depleted transplantation in children. TCRdb reanalysed the PCR reads using MiXCR and keeps one entry per CDR3 protein. The profile covers hundreds of thousands of distinct CDR3 sequences, with approximately 13% appearing a single time and around 2.2% taken by the ten largest. Sample: PBMCs, mostly from graft donor cells, taken 360 days after TCRalphabeta/CD19-depleted stem cell transplant. The origin of the receptors is a male patient under 18 who had a stem cell transplant for acute myeloid leukemia, so the T cells may come from the graft donor. The CDR3 runs from the conserved cysteine through the conserved F or W. Each record gives: CDR3 length, J gene, V gene, D gene, clone size, CDR3 DNA, CDR3 protein. The D gene is left open where the match is weak. For some rows the clone size is stated as once, few or many, or as a class when expanded; others skip it.

17 | TRBJ2-5 | TRBV18 | TRBD1 | few | TGTGCCAGCTCCCGGACCCGGACAGGGGCCCTCCAAGAGACCCAGTACTTC | CASSRTRTGALQETQYF
15 | TRBJ2-7 | TRBV28 | TRBD2 | many | TGTGCCAGCAGTTCCCCGGCTAGCGGGAGTTGGGAGCAGTACTTC | CASSSPASGSWEQYF
13 | TRBJ2-5 | TRBV20-1 | - | - | TGCAGTGCTAGTGGTCTTACCCAAGAGACCCAGTACTTC | CSASGLTQETQYF
14 | TRBJ2-1 | TRBV7-9 | - | few | TGTGCCAGCAGCCCCGAATGGTCCGAAGATGAGCAGTTCTTC | CASSPEWSEDEQFF
15 | TRBJ2-5 | TRBV28 | TRBD2 | many | TGTGCCAGCAGTCGAGCGGGAGGCCTCCAAGAGACCCAGTACTTC | CASSRAGGLQETQYF
15 | TRBJ2-7 | TRBV7-2 | - | few | TGTGCCAGCAGCTTAAATTCCCTAGCCGGCTACGAGCAGTACTTC | CASSLNSLAGYEQYF
19 | TRBJ2-2 | TRBV28 | - | - | TGTGCCAGCAGTTTGGAAGGCAGTACAAAGCGGTATAATGGCGGGGAGCTGTTTTTT | CASSLEGSTKRYNGGELFF
15 | TRBJ2-1 | TRBV12-3/TRBV12-4 | - | - | TGTGCCAGCAGTCGTCGACAGAGCTCCTACAATGAGCAGTTCTTC | CASSRRQSSYNEQFF
13 | TRBJ2-3 | TRBV29-1 | TRBD1 | few | TGCAGCGCAAGCGGACAGGGGGCAGATACGCAGTATTTT | CSASGQGADTQYF
15 | TRBJ2-3 | TRBV5-1 | TRBD2 | many | TGCGCCAGCAAGTACTTGGCTAGCGGATCAGATACGCAGTATTTT | CASKYLASGSDTQYF
13 | TRBJ2-7 | TRBV29-1 | TRBD2 | - | TGCAGCGTTGCCGGGAGGGCCGCCTACGAGCAGTACTTC | CSVAGRAAYEQYF
13 | TRBJ2-7 | TRBV20-1 | - | few | TGCAGTGCTAGAGTTCCAGTCTCCTACGAGCAGTACTTC | CSARVPVSYEQYF
19 | TRBJ1-3 | TRBV4-2 | - | few | TGTGCCAGCAGCCTCGTGGTGTTCCCTCGGCTCAAGACTGGAAACACCATATATTTT | CASSLVVFPRLKTGNTIYF
15 | TRBJ1-1 | TRBV18 | - | - | TGTGCCAGCTCACCACCGGGCAGGTCGGACACTGAAGCTTTCTTT | CASSPPGRSDTEAFF
16 | TRBJ2-7 | TRBV28 | TRBD2 | many | TGTGCCAGCAGTTTTCCTAAAGCGGGGCTAACCTACGAGCAGTACTTC | CASSFPKAGLTYEQYF
17 | TRBJ2-1 | TRBV27 | TRBD2 | - | TGTGCCAGCAGTTTAAGCCTCCGAGCGGGAGGTAGCAATGAGCAGTTCTTC | CASSLSLRAGGSNEQFF
12 | TRBJ2-7 | TRBV24-1 | TRBD1 | many | TGTGCCACCAGTGACCAGGACAGGATCCAGTACTTC | CATSDQDRIQYF
15 | TRBJ2-1 | TRBV5-1 | TRBD2 | - | TGCGCCAGCAGTTTTGTTAGCGGGACCTACAATGAGCAGTTCTTC | CASSFVSGTYNEQFF
15 | TRBJ2-7 | TRBV7-8 | TRBD2 | few | TGTGCCAGCAGCGCCGCTGGCGGGAGGGCCGGGGAGCAGTACTTC | CASSAAGGRAGEQYF
15 | TRBJ2-7 | TRBV20-1 | TRBD1 | - | TGCAGTGCTGGAAGGCCTGGACAGGGAGTCTACGAGCAGTACTTC | CSAGRPGQGVYEQYF
16 | TRBJ2-2 | TRBV7-2 | - | - | TGTGCCAGCCGCTTCCCCGGACTACTGAACACCGGGGAGCTGTTTTTT | CASRFPGLLNTGELFF
17 | TRBJ1-4 | TRBV28 | - | many | TGTGCCAGCAGCTTAATACAGGGACTTGCAACTAATGAAAAACTGTTTTTT | CASSLIQGLATNEKLFF
14 | TRBJ2-7 | TRBV4-3 | - | - | TGCGCCAGCAGCCAAGATGAGACGATCCTAGGGCAGTACTTC | CASSQDETILGQYF
15 | TRBJ2-7 | TRBV20-1 | TRBD2 | many | TGCAGTGCTAGTGGAGCATCAGCGGGAGTCTACGAGCAGTACTTC | CSASGASAGVYEQYF
14 | TRBJ2-7 | TRBV29-1 | TRBD1 | - | TGCAGCGTTGTTAGGGGGACAGGGAATAACGAGCAGTACTTC | CSVVRGTGNNEQYF